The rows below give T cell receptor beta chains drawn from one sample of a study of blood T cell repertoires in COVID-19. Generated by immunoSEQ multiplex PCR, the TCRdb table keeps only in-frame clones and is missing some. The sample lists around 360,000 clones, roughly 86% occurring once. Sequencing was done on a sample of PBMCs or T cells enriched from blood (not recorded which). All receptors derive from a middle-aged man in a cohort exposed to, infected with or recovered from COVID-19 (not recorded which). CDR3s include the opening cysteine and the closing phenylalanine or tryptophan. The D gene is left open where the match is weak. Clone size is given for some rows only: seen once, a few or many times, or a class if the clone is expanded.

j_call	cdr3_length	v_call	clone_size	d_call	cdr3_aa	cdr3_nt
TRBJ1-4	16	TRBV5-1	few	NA	CASSPTNPGIGEKLFF	TGCGCCAGCAGCCCCACCAATCCGGGGATTGGGGAAAAACTGTTTTTT
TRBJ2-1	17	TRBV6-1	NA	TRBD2	CASSDASGSFTYNEQFF	TGTGCCAGCAGTGACGCTAGCGGGAGTTTCACCTACAATGAGCAGTTCTTC
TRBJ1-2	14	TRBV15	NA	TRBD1	CATSRVGQGDGYTF	TGTGCCACCAGCAGAGTTGGACAGGGTGATGGCTACACCTTC
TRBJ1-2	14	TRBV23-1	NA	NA	CASYDRDKFSGYTF	TGCGCCAGCTACGACCGGGACAAATTCTCTGGCTACACCTTC
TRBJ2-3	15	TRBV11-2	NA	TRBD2	CASSLELAALDTQYF	TGTGCCAGCAGCTTAGAACTAGCGGCTTTAGATACGCAGTATTTT
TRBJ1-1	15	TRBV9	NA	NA	CASSVVDRPRTEAFF	TGTGCCAGCAGCGTAGTCGACAGACCCCGCACTGAAGCTTTCTTT
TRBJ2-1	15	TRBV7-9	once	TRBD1	CASSPGTGFSNEQFF	TGTGCCAGCAGCCCCGGGACAGGGTTCTCCAATGAGCAGTTCTTC
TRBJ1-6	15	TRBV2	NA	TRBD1	CASKSDRGADSPLHF	TGTGCCAGCAAATCGGACAGGGGGGCGGATTCACCCCTCCACTTT
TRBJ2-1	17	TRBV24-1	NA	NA	CATSDSTPGGSYNEQFF	TGTGCCACCAGTGATTCAACCCCAGGGGGGTCCTACAATGAGCAGTTCTTC
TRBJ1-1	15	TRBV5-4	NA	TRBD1	CASSPTGAGNTEAFF	TGTGCCAGCAGCCCTACAGGGGCGGGGAACACTGAAGCTTTCTTT
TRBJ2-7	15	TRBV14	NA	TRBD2	CASSQASGIFYEQYF	TGTGCCAGCAGCCAAGCTAGCGGGATTTTCTACGAGCAGTACTTC
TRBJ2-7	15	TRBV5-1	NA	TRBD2	CASSLEGLVSVEQYF	TGCGCCAGCAGCTTGGAAGGACTAGTCTCCGTCGAGCAGTACTTC
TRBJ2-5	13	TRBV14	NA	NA	CASRRGPIETQYF	TGTGCCAGCAGGCGGGGACCCATAGAGACCCAGTACTTC
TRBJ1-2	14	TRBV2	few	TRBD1	CASSPGTASYGYTF	TGTGCCAGCAGCCCCGGGACAGCTTCCTATGGCTACACCTTC
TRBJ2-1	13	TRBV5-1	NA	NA	CASSPGGFDEQFF	TGCGCCAGCAGCCCTGGAGGGTTCGATGAGCAGTTCTTC
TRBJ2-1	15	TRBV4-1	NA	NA	CASSQGALPYNEQFF	TGCGCCAGCAGCCAAGGAGCTCTCCCGTACAATGAGCAGTTCTTC
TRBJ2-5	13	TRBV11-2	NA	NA	CASSLAYQETQYF	TGTGCCAGCAGCTTAGCGTACCAAGAGACCCAGTACTTC
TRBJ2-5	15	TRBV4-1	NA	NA	CASSFRDSVQETQYF	TGCGCCAGCAGCTTCCGGGACTCGGTTCAAGAGACCCAGTACTTC
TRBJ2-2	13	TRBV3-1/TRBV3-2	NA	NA	CASRIREAGELFF	TGTGCCAGCAGGATTAGGGAGGCCGGGGAGCTGTTTTTT
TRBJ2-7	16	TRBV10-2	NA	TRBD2	CASNTLQTSGRNEQYF	TGCGCCAGCAACACCTTGCAGACTAGCGGGAGGAACGAGCAGTACTTC
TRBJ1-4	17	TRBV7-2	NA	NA	CASSLDASRRSNEKLFF	TGTGCCAGCAGCTTAGACGCGTCGCGCCGATCTAATGAAAAACTGTTTTTT
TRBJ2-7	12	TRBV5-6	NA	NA	CASSLSGYEQYF	TGTGCCAGCAGCTTGTCGGGCTACGAGCAGTACTTC
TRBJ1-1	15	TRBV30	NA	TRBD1	CAWRRGDRAPTEAFF	TGTGCCTGGAGGAGAGGGGACAGGGCCCCCACTGAAGCTTTCTTT
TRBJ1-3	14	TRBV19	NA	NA	CASSQAGAGNTIYF	TGTGCCAGTAGCCAGGCGGGGGCTGGAAACACCATATATTTT
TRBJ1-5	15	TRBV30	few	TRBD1	CAWSAPGTGNQPQHF	TGTGCCTGGAGTGCCCCCGGGACAGGGAATCAGCCCCAGCATTTT
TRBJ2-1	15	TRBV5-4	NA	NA	CASSLGQDIRYEQFF	TGTGCCAGCAGCTTGGGACAGGATATTCGTTATGAGCAGTTCTTC
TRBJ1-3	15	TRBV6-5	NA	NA	CASTHTADSGNTIYF	TGTGCCAGCACTCACACCGCAGACTCTGGAAACACCATATATTTT
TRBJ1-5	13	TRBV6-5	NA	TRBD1	CASRGTANQPQHF	TGTGCCAGCAGGGGGACAGCCAATCAGCCCCAGCATTTT
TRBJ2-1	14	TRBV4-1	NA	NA	CASSQAPGSGEQFF	TGCGCCAGCAGCCAAGCTCCGGGAAGCGGCGAGCAGTTCTTC
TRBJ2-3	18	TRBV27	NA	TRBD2	CASSLIGTSGTNTDTQYF	TGTGCCAGCAGTTTGATCGGGACTAGCGGGACTAACACAGATACGCAGTATTTT
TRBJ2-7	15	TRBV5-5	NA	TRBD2	CASSVGASGAYEQYF	TGTGCCAGCAGCGTAGGGGCTAGCGGCGCCTACGAGCAGTACTTC
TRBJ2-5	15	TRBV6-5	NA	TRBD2	CASTRGAGGQETQYF	TGTGCCAGCACTCGAGGTGCGGGAGGACAAGAGACCCAGTACTTC
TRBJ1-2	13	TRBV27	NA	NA	CASSNQANYGYTF	TGTGCCAGCAGTAACCAGGCGAACTATGGCTACACCTTC
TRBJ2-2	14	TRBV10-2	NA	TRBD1	CATFPGQGTGELFF	TGCGCCACATTCCCGGGACAGGGCACCGGGGAGCTGTTTTTT
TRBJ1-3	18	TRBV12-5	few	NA	CASGLVLGTGVPGNTIYF	TGTGCTAGTGGTTTGGTATTGGGGACGGGGGTTCCAGGAAACACCATATATTTT
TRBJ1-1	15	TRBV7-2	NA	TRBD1	CASRPRQGTNTEAFF	TGTGCCAGCAGACCCCGACAGGGAACAAACACTGAAGCTTTCTTT
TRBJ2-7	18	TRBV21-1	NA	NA	CASSKANREGLSSYEQYF	TGTGCCAGCAGCAAAGCTAATCGGGAGGGCCTGAGCTCCTACGAGCAGTACTTC
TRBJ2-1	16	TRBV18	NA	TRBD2	CASSPTIAGENNEQFF	TGTGCCAGCTCACCAACAATCGCGGGAGAAAACAATGAGCAGTTCTTC
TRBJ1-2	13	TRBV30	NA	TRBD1	CAWSVTGGDGYTF	TGTGCCTGGAGTGTTACAGGGGGCGATGGCTACACCTTC
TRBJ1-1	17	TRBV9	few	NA	CASSVESQLRGGTEAFF	TGTGCCAGCAGCGTAGAATCTCAGTTGAGGGGGGGCACTGAAGCTTTCTTT
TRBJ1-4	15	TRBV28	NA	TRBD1	CASSYPGQAQEKLFF	TGTGCCAGCAGCTATCCGGGACAGGCGCAAGAAAAACTGTTTTTT
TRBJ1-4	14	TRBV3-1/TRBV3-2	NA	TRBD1	CASSQRQGNEKLFF	TGTGCCAGCAGCCAAAGACAGGGAAACGAAAAACTGTTTTTT
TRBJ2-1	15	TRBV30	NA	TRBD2	CAWSFSGKTYNEQFF	TGTGCCTGGTCATTTAGCGGGAAGACCTACAATGAGCAGTTCTTC
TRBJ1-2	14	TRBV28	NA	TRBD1	CASSLEGTGYGYTF	TGTGCCAGCAGTTTAGAGGGGACAGGGTATGGCTACACCTTC
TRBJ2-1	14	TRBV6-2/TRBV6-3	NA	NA	CASSYFGVHNEQFF	TGTGCCAGCAGTTATTTCGGGGTGCACAATGAGCAGTTCTTC
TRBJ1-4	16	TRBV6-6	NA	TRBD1	CASSSPGTGLNEKLFF	TGTGCCAGCAGTTCCCCCGGGACAGGGCTTAATGAAAAACTGTTTTTT
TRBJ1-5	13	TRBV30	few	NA	CAWSVQGEQPQHF	TGTGCCTGGAGTGTACAAGGGGAACAGCCCCAGCATTTT
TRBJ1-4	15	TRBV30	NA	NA	CACSPAGGTNEKLFF	TGTGCCTGTTCCCCGGCGGGGGGAACTAATGAAAAACTGTTTTTT
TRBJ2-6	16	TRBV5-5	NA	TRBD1	CASSLGQGSGANVLTF	TGTGCCAGCAGCTTGGGACAGGGGTCTGGGGCCAACGTCCTGACTTTC
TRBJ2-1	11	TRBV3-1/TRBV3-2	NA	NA	CASSHSNEQFF	TGTGCCAGCAGCCACAGCAATGAGCAGTTCTTC
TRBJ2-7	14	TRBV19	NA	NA	CASSNRDNSYEQYF	TGTGCCAGTAGTAACCGGGACAATTCCTACGAGCAGTACTTC
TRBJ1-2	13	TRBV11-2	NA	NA	CASSYEMGDGYTF	TGTGCCAGCAGCTACGAAATGGGCGATGGCTACACCTTC
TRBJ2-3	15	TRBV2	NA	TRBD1	CASSVRAGGTDTQYF	TGTGCCAGCAGTGTGAGGGCAGGGGGAACAGATACGCAGTATTTT